Following are 18 T cell receptor beta chains from one sample sequenced in a study of T cell responses to AZD1222 COVID-19 vaccine. Data came from immunoSEQ multiplex PCR; TCRdb stores just in-frame clones and leaves some out. Here the sample spans 95,000 to 150,000 clones, about nine tenths being singletons. The starting material was peripheral blood, obtained on day 0 of AZD1222 vaccination. These receptors were taken from an adult in good health.

The rearrangement uses TRBV19 and TRBJ2-2; D not certain. Germline values: CDR1 LNHDA, CDR2 SQIVND (reference sequence). This CDR3 comprises 13 residues. The V gene lost 8 bases and the J gene lost 1 base, with 8 bases spanning the gap. Here the CDR3 DNA reads TGTGCCAGTTCGTCTAGGAACACCGGGGAGCTGTTTTTT. Translation: CASSSRNTGELFF.

V usage is TRBV28 and J usage is TRBJ1-6; tentatively, D is TRBD1 (6 bases). The CDR3 consists of 12 residues. Looked up from germline, CDR1 is MDHEN and CDR2 is SYDVKM. V was pared by 7 bases and J by 7 bases, with 8 bases between. The CDR3 sequence is CASTQGNSPLHF. The CDR3, as DNA: TGTGCCAGCACCCAGGGGAATTCACCCCTCCACTTT.

The chain joins TRBV2 to TRBJ1-6, with 9 bases fitting TRBD1. Looked up from germline, CDR1 is SNHLY and CDR2 is FYNNEI. This CDR3 is built from 13 residues. The V and J ends lost 7 bases and 13 bases, in that order; junction bases with no gene match: 8. This CDR3 reads CASTVDRGNPLHF. The CDR3 region has the DNA TGTGCCAGCACCGTGGACAGGGGAAACCCCCTCCACTTT.

The chain uses TRBV25-1 and TRBJ2-4, with 8 bases lining up with TRBD1. The CDR3 runs to 14 residues. Germline loops: CDR1 MGHDK, CDR2 SYGVNS. The junction had 6 bases not matched to a gene; V was cut back by 4 bases and J by 7 bases. CDR3 residues: CASSGSGGRNIQYF. DNA of the CDR3: TGTGCCAGCAGTGGCTCAGGGGGCCGGAACATTCAGTACTTC.

The chain links TRBV6-5 to TRBJ1-6; tentative D call: TRBD1 (6 bases). CDR1 and CDR2 from the germline V gene are MNHEY and SVGAGI. V lost 5 bases to trimming and J lost 9 bases, with 14 bases between them. The CDR3 contains 14 residues. The CDR3: CASSPTGVISPLHF. The CDR3, as DNA: TGTGCCAGCAGTCCGACAGGCGTAATTTCACCCCTCCACTTT.

This chain uses TRBV19 with TRBJ1-5; D is undetermined. Per the germline V gene, CDR1 is LNHDA and CDR2 is SQIVND (reference sequence). The CDR3 consists of 15 residues. V was pared by 11 bases and J by 7 bases, with 24 bases between. The chain's CDR3 is CAPSKAGQEWQPQHF. The DNA of the CDR3 is TGTGCCCCCAGTAAAGCCGGGCAGGAATGGCAGCCCCAGCATTTT.

The genes are TRBV6-2 or TRBV6-3 and TRBJ1-6; the D is unclear. Germline V gene sequence: CDR1 MNHEY, CDR2 SVGEGT. V was cut by 2 bases and J by 9 bases, with 14 bases left in between. The CDR3 covers 15 residues. In nucleotides, the CDR3 is TGTGCCAGCAGTTACGCCACCCAGGCACGTTCACCCCTCCACTTT. Protein: CASSYATQARSPLHF.

The chain is built from TRBV29-1 and TRBJ1-1; D unresolved. The germline V gene has CDR1 SQVTM and CDR2 ANQGSEA. Trimming stripped 6 bases from V and 0 bases from J, with 2 bases between. This CDR3 is 10 amino acids long. The CDR3 sequence: CSVMNTEAFF. The DNA of the CDR3 is TGCAGCGTGATGAACACTGAAGCTTTCTTT.

This sequence joins TRBV5-1 and TRBJ2-1; no clear D. Trimming removed 4 bases from V and 6 bases from J, with 14 bases in between. This CDR3 region has 14 residues. CDR1 and CDR2 (germline): SGHRS, YFSETQ. Here the CDR3 reads CASSIGYPTNEQFF. CDR3 coding DNA: TGCGCCAGCAGCATAGGGTATCCCACCAATGAGCAGTTCTTC.

The V gene is TRBV28, the J gene TRBJ2-7; D gene unclear. Germline assignment: CDR1 MDHEN and CDR2 SYDVKM. CDR3 length equals 12 residues. CDR3 DNA sequence: TGTGGTGGGTGGGAATCCGGGTACGAGCAGTACTTC. It translates to CGGWESGYEQYF.

This sequence joins TRBV10-2 and TRBJ2-7; D might be TRBD2 (7 bases). The CDR3 runs 17 residues. Germline-derived CDR1 and CDR2 are WSHSY and SAAADI. V lost 1 base and J 5 bases, leaving 21 bases between the germline ends. CDR3 in amino acids: CASSEYPYREGDNEQYF. CDR3 coding DNA: TGCGCCAGCAGTGAGTACCCCTACAGGGAGGGAGATAACGAGCAGTACTTC.

This sequence joins TRBV12-5 and TRBJ2-1, with D possibly matching TRBD2 (6 bases). V was pared by 8 bases and J by 4 bases, with 12 bases between. From germline, CDR1 is LGHNT and CDR2 FRNRAP. The CDR3 loop spans 13 amino acids. In nucleotides, the CDR3 is TGTGCTAGTCGCGGAGGGGTATACAATGAGCAGTTCTTC. Residues: CASRGGVYNEQFF.

This CDR3 is CASSEGRQNNQPQHF. CDR3 bases: TGTGCCAGCAGCGAGGGTCGGCAGAATAATCAGCCCCAGCATTTT. The rearrangement links TRBV2 to TRBJ1-5; D is unclear. The V gene's germline CDR1 is SNHLY and CDR2 FYNNEI. Trimming left V 6 bases short and J 4 bases short, with 16 bases between. The CDR3 has 15 residues.

CDR3 coding DNA: TGTGCCAGTAGTGATGAGGGTTATGGGGCCAACGTCCTGACTTTC. Its translation: CASSDEGYGANVLTF. This rearrangement joins TRBV19 to TRBJ2-6; D is perhaps TRBD2 (5 bases). CDR1 LNHDA and CDR2 SQIVND come from the germline V gene (reference sequence). Between the trimmed V and J ends, which lost 5 bases and 3 bases, there was a span of 11 bases. This CDR3 is 15 amino acids long.

The chain has TRBV4-1 and TRBJ2-7; tentatively, D is TRBD1 (5 bases). This CDR3 comprises 14 residues. Trimming cost V 3 bases and J 6 bases, with 15 bases left between them. Germline lookup yields CDR1 MGHRA and CDR2 YSYEKL. The CDR3 loop reads CASSHGAERREQYF. The CDR3 DNA reads TGCGCCAGCAGCCATGGGGCGGAGAGGCGCGAGCAGTACTTC.

The DNA of the CDR3 is TGTGCCAGCAGCCAAGCAGGGTTGGACACTGAAGCTTTCTTT. It translates to CASSQAGLDTEAFF. This chain uses TRBV3-1 (or the pseudogene TRBV3-2) with TRBJ1-1; possibly TRBD1 for D (5 bases). The CDR3 is 14 residues long. Looked up from germline, CDR1 is LGHDT and CDR2 is YNNKEL (reference sequence). The V end was cut by 1 base, the J end by 3 bases, with 9 bases between.

The V and J genes are TRBV25-1 and TRBJ2-2, with 10 bases fitting TRBD1. The CDR3 contains 17 residues. V lost 3 bases and J lost 6; bases outside the gene matches: 10. The germline V gene has CDR1 MGHDK and CDR2 SYGVNS. This CDR3 is CASSDQKGQGMAGELFF. DNA of the CDR3: TGTGCCAGCAGTGACCAGAAGGGACAGGGGATGGCCGGGGAGCTGTTTTTT.

The chain has TRBV5-1 and TRBJ2-2; the match to TRBD1 covers 10 bases. The CDR3 has 15 residues. Germline assignment: CDR1 SGHRS and CDR2 YFSETQ. The J segment lost 7 bases and the V segment lost 4 bases, leaving 7 bases of the junction unmatched. The CDR3 DNA is TGCGCCAGCAGCATCCGGACAGGGGGGATCGGGGAGCTGTTTTTT. The encoded protein is CASSIRTGGIGELFF.